Listed below are T cell receptor beta chains from one sample, sequenced in a study of cytomegalovirus exposure and HLA in healthy donors. Measured with immunoSEQ multiplex PCR; TCRdb has only the in-frame clones, and not every one. This table has 160,000 or so clones, around 89% appearing once. The sequencing input was PBMCs. The receptors were gathered from a man younger than 35 in good health and CMV-seronegative. The CDR3 runs from the conserved cysteine through the conserved F or W. A D gene is named only where the DNA matches it firmly. Some rows mark clone size as missing; the rest say once, few, many or name a class of expanded clone.

cdr3_nt | cdr3_aa | j_call | v_call | cdr3_length | d_call | clone_size
TGTGCCAGCAGCCCAGGACAGCCTTTGAACACCGGGGAGCTGTTTTTT | CASSPGQPLNTGELFF | TRBJ2-2 | TRBV7-8 | 16 | NA | once
TGTGCCAGCAGCCCGATGGGAGACGGGGGGCCCAATAACTATGGCTACACCTTC | CASSPMGDGGPNNYGYTF | TRBJ1-2 | TRBV5-4 | 18 | NA | NA
TGTGCCAGCAGCCTTCCCGGGACAGGCCAGGTTGGCTACACCTTC | CASSLPGTGQVGYTF | TRBJ1-2 | TRBV7-9 | 15 | TRBD1 | NA
TGTGCCAGCAGTGAAGAGGGAGGGGACACCATATATTTT | CASSEEGGDTIYF | TRBJ1-3 | TRBV2 | 13 | NA | NA
TGTGCCAGCAGCTTAGTAGCGGGAGGGTTTAGCGGGGAGACCCAGTACTTC | CASSLVAGGFSGETQYF | TRBJ2-5 | TRBV7-2 | 17 | TRBD2 | NA
TGCGCCAGCAGCTCGTACTTAACAGGGTTGGGGACTGAAGCTTTCTTT | CASSSYLTGLGTEAFF | TRBJ1-1 | TRBV5-1 | 16 | NA | NA
TGTGCCAGCAGTTTCACGGAACGGAGCACTGAAGCTTTCTTT | CASSFTERSTEAFF | TRBJ1-1 | TRBV27 | 14 | NA | NA
TGCGCCAGCAGTCAATTTTTAGTCAGAAGGGGTCCCTCCTACGAGCAGTACTTC | CASSQFLVRRGPSYEQYF | TRBJ2-7 | TRBV23-1 | 18 | NA | few
TGCGCCAGCAGCCAAGATATACAGTGGAACACTGAAGCTTTCTTT | CASSQDIQWNTEAFF | TRBJ1-1 | TRBV4-1 | 15 | NA | NA
TGTGCCAGTAGTCAGACAGGATGGCCAGCAGATACGCAGTATTTT | CASSQTGWPADTQYF | TRBJ2-3 | TRBV19 | 15 | NA | few
TGTGCCAGTAGCCCGTGGTTTGGTAGCGGGACCTACAATGAGCAGTTCTTC | CASSPWFGSGTYNEQFF | TRBJ2-1 | TRBV19 | 17 | TRBD2 | once
TGCGCCAGCAGCGCGGACAGGGGAGGGGATGGCTACACCTTC | CASSADRGGDGYTF | TRBJ1-2 | TRBV5-1 | 14 | TRBD1 | NA
TGCGCCAGCAGCCAAGTCCCCGAGGGGACTCAGTTCTTC | CASSQVPEGTQFF | TRBJ2-1 | TRBV4-1 | 13 | NA | NA
TGTGCCAGCAGTTTGGTAAAGGGGGAGCAGCACGAGCAGTACTTC | CASSLVKGEQHEQYF | TRBJ2-7 | TRBV27 | 15 | NA | NA
TGTGCCAGCGCGAGGGACAGTATTCTTTATGGCTACACCTTC | CASARDSILYGYTF | TRBJ1-2 | TRBV27 | 14 | TRBD1 | NA
TGTGCCAGCAGTTACGGGCAGGGTAACACTGAAGCTTTCTTT | CASSYGQGNTEAFF | TRBJ1-1 | TRBV6-5 | 14 | NA | NA
TGTGCCAGCAGCTTGGAGGCAGGGCAGGTACGCTACACCTTC | CASSLEAGQVRYTF | TRBJ1-2 | TRBV5-5 | 14 | NA | NA
TGTGCCAGCAGCCTTAAACAGGGTTACAATGAGCAGTTCTTC | CASSLKQGYNEQFF | TRBJ2-1 | TRBV11-3 | 14 | NA | NA